This TCR beta chain was sequenced for a study of beta chain features in type 1 diabetes. Regarding the study as a whole: The naive, central memory and Treg TCRB repertoires of patients appeared to be more similar to one another than those of healthy donors. Small HLA sub-analyses could not settle whether HLA shapes TCRB rearrangement. All four CD4+ subsets of Type 1 diabetes patients contained TCRB CDR3s that were moderately but significantly shorter. VDJ junctions from type 1 diabetes patients carried fewer insertions and larger deletions.

The CDR3 is 15 residues long. Germline CDR1 reads LNHNV; CDR2 reads YYDKDF (reference sequence). J lost 4 bases, V lost 1 base, and 4 bases had no gene match. Reverse transcription of all isolated RNA meant that expressed TCRB transcripts were sequenced. Only in-frame clones appear in the TCRdb table, and some are missing; sequencing was by immunoSEQ multiplex PCR. There are 330,000 or so clones in the sample; 10% to 15% occur only once, and around 0.01% lies in the top ten. Worth noting for this clone: As yet, its antigen is unknown.

The TCR originated in a woman aged 18-29 years with type 1 diabetes. Sequenced: naive CD4+ T cells from blood. This chain connects TRBV15 to TRBJ2-7; 10 bases align to TRBD1. The CDR3 protein is CATSRGTGGLYEQYF. For the CDR3, the DNA is TGTGCCACCAGCAGAGGGACAGGGGGGCTGTACGAGCAGTACTTC.